The sequence of this TCR beta chain was determined in a study of regulatory T cells in long-lasting Graves disease. The V and J ends lost 1 base and 3 bases respectively, with 13 bases between them. Looked up from germline, CDR1 is SGHTA and CDR2 is FQGNSA. The CDR3 is made up of 17 amino acids. Sample time point: persistent/refractory GD, antithyroid drugs over 5 years with positive TRAb. Following extraction of RNA from PBMCs, that RNA was used to make the TCR library. Construction of the TCR beta libraries employed iRepertoire HTBI primers in conjunction with Arm-PCR of CDR3 regions. TCRdb re-analysed the multiplex PCR reads in MiXCR, keeping a single row per CDR3 protein. The data hold around 510,000 distinct CDR3 sequences, with 20% observed a single time.

This clonotype originated in a female donor with Graves disease. V is TRBV7-2 and J is TRBJ1-6; D unresolved. The source material was peripheral blood mononuclear cells (PBMCs), sampled when the disease was refractory, from a patient treated with antithyroid drugs. Written as DNA, the CDR3 is TGTGCCAGCAGCTTAGTGCCAGTGGGATTCTATAATTCACCCCTCCACTTT. Translated, it gives CASSLVPVGFYNSPLHF. The full variable domain, in which reference TRBV7-2 and TRBJ1-6 provide the parts outside the CDR3, is GAGVSQSPSNKVTEKGKDVELRCDPISGHTALYWYRQSLGQGLEFLIYFQGNSAPDKSGLPSDRFSAERTGGSVSTLTIQRTQQEDSAVYLCASSLVPVGFYNSPLHFGNGTRLTVT.